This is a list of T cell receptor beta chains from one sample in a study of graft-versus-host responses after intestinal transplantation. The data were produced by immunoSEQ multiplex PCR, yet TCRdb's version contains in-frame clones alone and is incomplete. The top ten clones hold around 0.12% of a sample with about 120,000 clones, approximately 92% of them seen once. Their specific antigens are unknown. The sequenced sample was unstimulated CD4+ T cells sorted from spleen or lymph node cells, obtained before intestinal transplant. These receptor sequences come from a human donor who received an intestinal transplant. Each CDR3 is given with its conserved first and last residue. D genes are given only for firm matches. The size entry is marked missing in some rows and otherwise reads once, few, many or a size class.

TGTGCCAGCAGAATACCGAGAGGAATGAACACTGAAGCTTTCTTT CASRIPRGMNTEAFF TRBV6-1 . TRBJ1-1 .
TGTGCCAGCAGTGTGTCCAGGACATTGTACCAAGAGACCCAGTACTTC CASSVSRTLYQETQYF TRBV2 once TRBJ2-5 .
TGTGCCAGCAACCGGCCCCGGGAGGGTAGCAAAAACATTCAGTACTTC CASNRPREGSKNIQYF TRBV11-2 . TRBJ2-4 TRBD2
TGTGCCAGCAAGCCGGGACTAGCGGCCTCCTACGAGCAGTACTTC CASKPGLAASYEQYF TRBV6-1 . TRBJ2-7 TRBD2
TGTGCCAGCAGCCGGACTAGCCCCTACGAGCAGTACTTC CASSRTSPYEQYF TRBV6-5 . TRBJ2-7 TRBD2
TGTGCCAGCAGCCGGGGTGAGGGACGCACAGATACGCAGTATTTT CASSRGEGRTDTQYF TRBV9 . TRBJ2-3 .
TGTGCCAGCAGATCCGCCGACAGGGACCTTGGCTACACCTTC CASRSADRDLGYTF TRBV28 . TRBJ1-2 TRBD1
TGTGCCCACCAGGGCGGCCCCTACGAGCAGTACTTC CAHQGGPYEQYF TRBV28 . TRBJ2-7 .
TGTGCCAGCAGCTTGGATAGCGACTCCTACAATGAGCAGTTCTTC CASSLDSDSYNEQFF TRBV5-4 . TRBJ2-1 .
TGTGCCAGCAGATTAGCGGGAGGCTCAAACAATGAGCAGTTCTTC CASRLAGGSNNEQFF TRBV6-4 . TRBJ2-1 TRBD2
TGCGCCAGCAGTGACCCAGGGAGGGAAGCCTACAATGAGCAGTTCTTC CASSDPGREAYNEQFF TRBV10-2 . TRBJ2-1 TRBD2
TGTGCCAGCAGCTCACAGGGACTAGCGGGATACAATGAGCAGTTCTTC CASSSQGLAGYNEQFF TRBV7-9 . TRBJ2-1 TRBD2
TGTGCTAGTGGTTTGGCCACGGGAAGAGCTGGGGCCAACGTCCTGACTTTC CASGLATGRAGANVLTF TRBV12-5 . TRBJ2-6 .
TGTGCCAGCAGCCCCGCCCTGAGAATAGTTGAGCAGTTCTTC CASSPALRIVEQFF TRBV5-8 . TRBJ2-1 .
TGTGCCAGCTCACCCTCCGCGGCTAACTATGGCTACACCTTC CASSPSAANYGYTF TRBV18 once TRBJ1-2 .
TGCGCCAGCAGCGCGCGAAGTGGCAGTCCCTACGAGCAGTACTTC CASSARSGSPYEQYF TRBV5-1 . TRBJ2-7 .
TGTGCCAGCAAAAAGGGACAAGCGGCCCAGTACTTC CASKKGQAAQYF TRBV6-5 . TRBJ2-5 .
TGTGCCAGCAGCTTAGGGGTGACAGGGTTGGATGAAAAACTGTTTTTT CASSLGVTGLDEKLFF TRBV7-6 . TRBJ1-4 TRBD1
TGTGCCACCCGGGACACCTACTACGAGCAGTACTTC CATRDTYYEQYF TRBV28 . TRBJ2-7 .
TGCAGCGTTGTTCGCGTCGTAGGATTAATAGCAGCTTTCTTT CSVVRVVGLIAAFF TRBV29-1 . TRBJ1-1 .
TGTGCCAGCAGAAACCAGGGAGACCCCAATCAGCCCCAGCATTTT CASRNQGDPNQPQHF TRBV28 . TRBJ1-5 .
TGTGCCAGCAGGCAGGAGGTGGGAGAGACCCAGTACTTC CASRQEVGETQYF TRBV6-1 . TRBJ2-5 .
TGTGCCAGCAGTTACTCGGGACTAGCTTCCTACAATGAGCAGTTCTTC CASSYSGLASYNEQFF TRBV6-5 . TRBJ2-1 TRBD2
TGTGCCTGGAGTCGGACAGGCTATTCCTACAATGAGCAGTTCTTC CAWSRTGYSYNEQFF TRBV30 . TRBJ2-1 TRBD1
TGTGCCAGCAGCTTGGCGGTTGGGACGGGGACTGAAGCTTTCTTT CASSLAVGTGTEAFF TRBV5-5 . TRBJ1-1 .
TGTGCCAGCAGTTCCCCAGGGAAGGGGAACCAAGAGACCCAGTACTTC CASSSPGKGNQETQYF TRBV28 . TRBJ2-5 .
TGTGCCTGGAACCGGGGCCAAACCTACGAGCAGTACTTC CAWNRGQTYEQYF TRBV30 . TRBJ2-7 .